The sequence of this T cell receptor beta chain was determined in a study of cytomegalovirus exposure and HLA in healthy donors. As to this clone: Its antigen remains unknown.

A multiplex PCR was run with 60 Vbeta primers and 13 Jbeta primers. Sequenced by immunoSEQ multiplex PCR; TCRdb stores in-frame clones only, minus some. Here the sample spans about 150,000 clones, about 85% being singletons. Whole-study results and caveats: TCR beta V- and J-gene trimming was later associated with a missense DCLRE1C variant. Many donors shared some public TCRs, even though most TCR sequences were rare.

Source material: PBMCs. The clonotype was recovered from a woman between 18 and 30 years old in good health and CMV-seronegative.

The CDR3 spells CASSPRAGSSYNEQFF. CDR3 in DNA: TGTGCCAGCAGCCCCCGAGCGGGCAGCTCCTACAATGAGCAGTTCTTC. The genes are TRBV7-3 and TRBJ2-1; possible D gene TRBD2, 6 bases. V was cut by 5 bases and J by 0 bases, with 14 bases left in between. Germline V gives CDR1 SGHTA, CDR2 FQGTGA. The CDR3 covers 16 residues.